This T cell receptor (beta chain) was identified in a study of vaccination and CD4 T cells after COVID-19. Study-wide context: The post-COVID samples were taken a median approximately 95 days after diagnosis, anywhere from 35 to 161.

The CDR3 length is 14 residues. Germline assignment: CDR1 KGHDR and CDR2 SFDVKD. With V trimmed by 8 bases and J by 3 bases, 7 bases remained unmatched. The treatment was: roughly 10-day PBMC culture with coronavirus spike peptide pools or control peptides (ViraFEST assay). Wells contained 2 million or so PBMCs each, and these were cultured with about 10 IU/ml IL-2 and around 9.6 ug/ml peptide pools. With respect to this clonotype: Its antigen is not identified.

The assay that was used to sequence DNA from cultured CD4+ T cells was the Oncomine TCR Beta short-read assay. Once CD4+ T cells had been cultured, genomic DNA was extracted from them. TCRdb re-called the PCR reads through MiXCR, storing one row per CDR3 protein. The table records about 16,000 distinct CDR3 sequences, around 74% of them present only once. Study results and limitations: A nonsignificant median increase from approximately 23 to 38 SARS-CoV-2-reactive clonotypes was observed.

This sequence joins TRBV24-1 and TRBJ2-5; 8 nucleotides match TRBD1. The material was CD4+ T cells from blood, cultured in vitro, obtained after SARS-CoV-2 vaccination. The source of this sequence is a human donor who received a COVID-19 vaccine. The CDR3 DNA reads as TGTGCCACCAAACTGGACAGGGTGGAAGAGACCCAGTACTTC. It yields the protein CATKLDRVEETQYF.